The clone carrying this T cell receptor (beta chain) was counted a few times. Its antigen is currently unknown. Attachment of unique molecular identifiers was made to individual cDNA molecules. TCRdb re-derived calls from the 5' RACE reads in MiXCR, one entry per CDR3 protein. The sample lists fewer than 120,000 distinct CDR3 sequences; about 12% were seen once. V gave up 4 bases and J gave up 0 bases, with 13 bases separating them. CDR1 and CDR2 from the germline V gene are SGHRS and YFSETQ. This CDR3 comprises 15 residues. The sample belongs to a study of early T cells in non-severe SARS-CoV-2 infection. Study-level findings and limits: Matching results from VDJdb favored anti-spike CD8 responses, leaving private and CD4 specificities undetected.

The TCR sequence derives from an adult who was a healthcare worker with PCR-confirmed SARS-CoV-2 infection or an uninfected control (not recorded which). Material: whole blood, obtained at baseline. V gene TRBV5-1 combines with J gene TRBJ1-1; no reliable D call. The CDR3 DNA follows: TGCGCCAGCAGCCCTCAAGGTAGATTGAACACTGAAGCTTTCTTT. It yields the protein CASSPQGRLNTEAFF.